Following are 28 T cell receptor beta chains from one sample sequenced in a study of T cell repertoires in cytomegalovirus infection (dated by TCRdb to between 2018 and 2021). The run used an Illumina HiSeq 1500. TCRdb trimmed the raw reads at Q25, called clones with MiXCR and kept productive beta chains. All rows with the same CDR3 protein become a single entry with the most common DNA and genes. The sample table records roughly 230,000 distinct CDR3 sequences; approximately 22% of these occur just once. Roughly 18% of the sample rests with the top ten. Sequencing used CD8+ T cells from PBMCs. The receptors come from a human donor in good health (CMV status not recorded). Some clones in this sample may be carry-over from other donors' samples.

This clonotype occurred many times. The V call is TRBV27, the J call TRBJ2-7, with D possibly TRBD2 on 6 matching bases. V was cut by 4 bases and J by 0 bases, with 7 bases left in between. The CDR3 runs 13 residues. The V gene's germline CDR1 is MNHEY and CDR2 SMNVEV (reference sequence). In DNA, the CDR3 is TGTGCCAGCAGTTCCGGGAGCTCCTACGAGCAGTACTTC. It encodes CASSSGSSYEQYF.

This clonotype was detected a few times. The V call is TRBV2, the J call TRBJ2-2; 10 bases match TRBD1. Germline V gene lookup returns CDR1 SNHLY and CDR2 FYNNEI. Germline trimming cut 6 bases from V and 3 bases from J; bases unmatched to any gene: 16. This CDR3 has 19 residues. In DNA, the CDR3 is TGTGCCAGCAGCAATCCCCCCGGGACAGGGGCACCCGACACCGGGGAGCTGTTTTTT. Amino acids: CASSNPPGTGAPDTGELFF.

This clonotype was seen ten or more times. The chain carries TRBV7-9 and TRBJ2-5; 8 nucleotides agree with TRBD2. V trimming: 5 bases; J trimming: 0 bases; junction bases outside the gene matches: 5. This CDR3 region has 15 residues. CDR1 and CDR2 from the germline V gene are SEHNR and FQNEAQ (reference sequence). The CDR3 sequence: CASSRPGGYQETQYF. The CDR3, as DNA: TGTGCCAGCAGCCGTCCGGGAGGGTACCAAGAGACCCAGTACTTC.

This clonotype has a handful of counts. The chain joins TRBV4-1 to TRBJ2-1; D is unclear. From germline, CDR1 is MGHRA and CDR2 YSYEKL. V lost 0 bases to trimming and J lost 2 bases, with 5 bases between them. The CDR3 sequence is 14 residues long. CDR3 sequence reads: CASSQDAAYNEQFF. The DNA of the CDR3 is TGCGCCAGCAGCCAAGATGCCGCCTACAATGAGCAGTTCTTC.

This clonotype was counted ten times or more. The rearrangement links TRBV15 to TRBJ1-5; no clear D. Germline V lookup: CDR1 LNHNV, CDR2 YYDKDF (reference sequence). Trimming took 0 bases from V and 0 from J, leaving 9 bases between them. This CDR3 spans 16 amino acids. CDR3 amino acids: CATSRDRVDSNQPQHF. In DNA form, the CDR3 reads TGTGCCACCAGCAGAGATAGGGTTGATAGCAATCAGCCCCAGCATTTT.

The chain carries TRBV20-1 and TRBJ2-7, with 8 bases aligning to TRBD1. The CDR3 loop spans 16 amino acids. Unmatched junction bases numbered 16, after V lost 6 bases and J lost 3 bases. Germline V gives CDR1 DFQATT, CDR2 SNEGSKA (reference sequence). The CDR3 region is CSAINETGDFIYEQYF. The DNA of the CDR3 is TGCAGTGCGATCAATGAGACAGGGGATTTTATCTACGAGCAGTACTTC.

This clonotype was found a few times. The V call is TRBV15, the J call TRBJ1-2; unclear D gene. The germline gives CDR1 LNHNV, CDR2 YYDKDF (reference sequence). The CDR3 extends over 13 amino acids. V was clipped by 0 bases and J by 7 bases, with 9 bases between them. CDR3 in DNA: TGTGCCACCAGCAGAGATAGTGCGGTTGGCTACACCTTC. Translation: CATSRDSAVGYTF.

Ten or more counts support this clonotype. The chain has TRBV7-2 and TRBJ2-5; tentative D call: TRBD1 (5 bases). Germline assignment: CDR1 SGHTA and CDR2 FQGNSA. The CDR3 is 16 residues long. Between the trimmed V and J ends, which lost 4 bases and 1 base, there was a span of 16 bases. The DNA of the CDR3 is TGTGCCAGCAGCTCACAGGAATCGCTGGTCCAAGAGACCCAGTACTTC. Its protein product is CASSSQESLVQETQYF.

This clonotype was recorded at least ten times. The V and J genes are TRBV28 and TRBJ2-7; D possibly matches TRBD1 or TRBD2 (6 bases each). The germline gives CDR1 MDHEN, CDR2 SYDVKM. V was clipped by 4 bases and J by 3 bases, with 16 bases between them. The CDR3 loop spans 15 amino acids. In DNA form, the CDR3 reads TGTGCCAGCAGTTCAGGACGAGGGGGGTACTACGAGCAGTACTTC. Translated: CASSSGRGGYYEQYF.

Many counts were recorded for this clonotype. V is TRBV20-1 and J is TRBJ1-5, with a weak D call TRBD1 (5 bases). Germline values: CDR1 DFQATT, CDR2 SNEGSKA (reference sequence). V lost 0 bases, J lost 9 bases, and 30 bases lay in between. This CDR3 region has 19 residues. The chain's CDR3 is CSARDRLGQGGIPNGPQHF. The CDR3 region has the DNA TGCAGTGCTAGAGACCGTTTGGGCCAGGGTGGGATCCCTAATGGGCCCCAGCATTTT.

This chain connects TRBV19 to TRBJ1-1, with D possibly TRBD1 on 5 matching bases. The V end lost 3 bases, the J end lost 6 bases, and 11 bases lay between the germline ends. The CDR3 covers 13 residues. Germline V gene data show CDR1 as LNHDA and CDR2 as SQIVND (reference sequence). The CDR3 region is CASSIGAFAEAFF. CDR3 nucleotides: TGTGCCAGTAGTATCGGGGCGTTTGCTGAAGCTTTCTTT.

There are many counts of this clonotype. J is TRBJ1-2 and V is TRBV2, with D uncertain. The V and J ends lost 6 bases and 10 bases respectively, with 15 bases between them. Germline loops: CDR1 SNHLY, CDR2 FYNNEI. The CDR3 contains 12 residues. This CDR3 is CASRDMASDYTF. The CDR3 nucleotides read TGTGCCAGCAGAGACATGGCCTCGGACTACACCTTC.

The V and J genes are TRBV6-6 and TRBJ1-5, with 7 bases fitting TRBD1. From germline, CDR1 is MNHNY and CDR2 SVGAGI (reference sequence). With 8 bases clipped from V and 2 bases from J, the junction kept 9 bases outside the gene matches. The CDR3 loop spans 15 amino acids. DNA of the CDR3: TGTGCCAGCCGCATCCGGACAGGTCGCAATCAGCCCCAGCATTTT. Amino acid sequence: CASRIRTGRNQPQHF.

This clonotype was counted between two and nine times. The rearrangement uses TRBV6-2 or TRBV6-3 and TRBJ1-2; 9 positions agree with TRBD1. With 6 bases clipped from V and 4 bases from J, the junction kept 9 bases outside the gene matches. This CDR3 spans 15 amino acids. CDR1 MNHEY and CDR2 SVGEGT come from the germline V gene. CDR3 region: CASSQTGGAGYGYTF. Written as DNA, the CDR3 is TGTGCCAGCAGCCAAACAGGGGGCGCTGGCTATGGCTACACCTTC.

The rearrangement links TRBV7-9 to TRBJ2-7; TRBD1 matches 10 bases. Per germline, CDR1 SEHNR and CDR2 FQNEAQ (reference sequence). The CDR3 runs 15 residues. J lost 3 bases, V lost 4 bases, and 6 bases had no gene match. The chain's CDR3 is CASSSGTGALYEQYF. The DNA of the CDR3 is TGTGCCAGCAGCTCCGGGACAGGGGCCCTCTACGAGCAGTACTTC. The full variable domain, completed using reference TRBV7-9 and TRBJ2-7, is DTGVSQNPRHKITKRGQNVTFRCDPISEHNRLYWYRQTLGQGPEFLTYFQNEAQLEKSRLLSDRFSAERPKGSFSTLEIQRTEQGDSAMYLCASSSGTGALYEQYFGPGTRLTVT.

The chain couples TRBV12-5 to TRBJ2-7; 7 nucleotides line up with TRBD2. This CDR3 has 15 residues. V trimming: 7 bases; J trimming: 1 base; junction bases outside the gene matches: 10. Looked up from germline, CDR1 is LGHNT and CDR2 is FRNRAP. Here the CDR3 DNA reads TGTGCTAGTGCCACTTCGGGGGGTCCTTCCTACGAGCAGTACTTC. This translates into CASATSGGPSYEQYF.

This clonotype was recorded at least ten times. The chain recombines TRBV7-2 with TRBJ2-3; the D is unclear. The CDR3 sequence is 14 residues long. Per germline, CDR1 SGHTA and CDR2 FQGNSA. V lost 8 bases, J lost 1 base, and 13 bases lay in between. The CDR3 DNA reads as TGTGCCAGCTCCCTTTTCTTGGGCACAGATACGCAGTATTTT. Its translation: CASSLFLGTDTQYF.

This clonotype has a handful of counts. The chain joins TRBV10-3 to TRBJ2-3; TRBD2 matches at 9 bases. The CDR3 totals 12 residues. CDR1 and CDR2 from the germline V gene are ENHRY and SYGVKD. V lost 10 bases and J lost 3; bases outside the gene matches: 2. CDR3 residues: CASGGETDTQYF. The CDR3 DNA follows: TGTGCCAGCGGGGGGGAGACAGATACGCAGTATTTT.

This chain connects TRBV6-5 to TRBJ1-5; D unclear. The V gene's germline CDR1 is MNHEY and CDR2 SVGAGI. The CDR3 totals 15 residues. Trimming took off 6 bases at V and 2 bases at J, with 14 bases between the two ends. CDR3 in amino acids: CASRPDGFGNQPQHF. For the CDR3, the DNA is TGTGCCAGCAGACCCGACGGTTTCGGCAATCAGCCCCAGCATTTT.

This clonotype was seen a handful of times. This chain links TRBV5-1 with TRBJ2-7, with a possible D match to TRBD1 (5 bases). This CDR3 region has 14 residues. V gave up 6 bases and J gave up 2 bases, with 15 bases separating them. Germline values: CDR1 SGHRS, CDR2 YFSETQ. In DNA form, the CDR3 reads TGCGCCAGCACCATATACCCAGGGACCTACGAGCAGTACTTC. This translates into CASTIYPGTYEQYF. Full variable domain (outside the CDR3, taken from reference TRBV5-1 and TRBJ2-7): KAGVTQTPRYLIKTRGQQVTLSCSPISGHRSVSWYQQTPGQGLQFLFEYFSETQRNKGNFPGRFSGRQFSNSRSEMNVSTLELGDSALYLCASTIYPGTYEQYFGPGTRLTVT.

This clonotype has just a few counts. The rearrangement uses TRBV29-1 and TRBJ1-2; a possible D gene is TRBD1 (5 bases). V lost 6 bases and J 10 bases, leaving 18 bases between the germline ends. The CDR3 length is 12 residues. From germline, CDR1 is SQVTM and CDR2 ANQGSEA. The CDR3 is CSVVLGGIDYTF. CDR3 sequence (DNA): TGCAGCGTAGTCCTCGGGGGGATTGACTACACCTTC. Supplemented by reference TRBV29-1 and TRBJ1-2, the full variable domain reads SAVISQKPSRDICQRGTSLTIQCQVDSQVTMMFWYRQQPGQSLTLIATANQGSEATYESGFVIDKFPISRPNLTFSTLTVSNMSPEDSSIYLCSVVLGGIDYTFGSGTRLTVV.

J is TRBJ2-1 and V is TRBV28; 10 bases match TRBD2. CDR3 length: 21 residues. The junction had 24 bases not matched to a gene; V was cut back by 6 bases and J by 4 bases. The germline V gene encodes CDR1 MDHEN and CDR2 SYDVKM. CDR3 in amino acids: CASSQPRGAVAGGPLYNEQFF. The CDR3 DNA sequence: TGTGCCAGCAGCCAACCCAGGGGGGCAGTAGCGGGGGGCCCACTATACAATGAGCAGTTCTTC.

In its sample, this clonotype was seen once. The chain links TRBV7-6 to TRBJ1-2; D remains ambiguous. V shed 5 bases and J shed 4 bases, with 14 bases lying between them. This CDR3 contains 14 residues. CDR1 and CDR2 from the germline V gene are SGHVS and FNYEAQ. The CDR3, as DNA: TGTGCCAGCAGCCCTCGTGGAAACATCTATGGCTACACCTTC. Its protein product is CASSPRGNIYGYTF.

This clonotype was seen repeatedly, ten times or more. A much larger clone is a single base away; this may be a read error. V usage is TRBV7-2 and J usage is TRBJ1-2; 7 bases are shared with TRBD1. The ends lost 8 bases at V and 6 bases at J; junction bases unmatched: 9. CDR3 length: 13 amino acids. Germline CDR1 reads SGHTA; CDR2 reads FQGNSA. In nucleotides, the CDR3 is TGTGCCAGCGGTTCCGGGACAGTTAATGGCTACACCTTC. Its translation is CASGSGTVNGYTF.

This chain uses TRBV28 with TRBJ2-1, with D unresolved. CDR1 and CDR2 from the germline V gene are MDHEN and SYDVKM. V was trimmed by 2 bases and J by 10 bases, leaving 6 bases between them. This CDR3 is built from 11 residues. DNA for the CDR3: TGTGCCAGCAGTTTAAGACGGGAGCAGTTCTTC. This sequence encodes CASSLRREQFF.

This clonotype appeared a few times. J is TRBJ1-4 and V is TRBV6-5; D unresolved. This CDR3 is built from 15 residues. V was cut by 2 bases and J by 0 bases, with 7 bases left in between. The V gene's germline CDR1 is MNHEY and CDR2 SVGAGI. The CDR3 protein is CASSYSGATNEKLFF. Here the CDR3 DNA reads TGTGCCAGCAGTTACAGCGGGGCAACTAATGAAAAACTGTTTTTT.

This clonotype was recorded many times. The chain recombines TRBV11-2 with TRBJ2-5, with 8 bases identical to TRBD1. Trimming at V came to 4 bases and at J to 2 bases, leaving 9 bases not matched to a gene. This CDR3 comprises 16 residues. Germline loops: CDR1 SGHAT, CDR2 FQNNGV. The CDR3 DNA follows: TGTGCCAGCAGCTCGCCAGGGACAGGCGGTCAAGAGACCCAGTACTTC. Encoded protein: CASSSPGTGGQETQYF.

This chain joins TRBV6-5 and TRBJ2-3, with D possibly TRBD2 on 6 matching bases. Trimming left V 5 bases short and J 3 bases short, with 15 bases between. Germline V gives CDR1 MNHEY, CDR2 SVGAGI. The CDR3 is 15 residues long. The CDR3 bases are TGTGCCAGCAGTCACCGGCGGGATGGGACAGATACGCAGTATTTT. Amino acids: CASSHRRDGTDTQYF.